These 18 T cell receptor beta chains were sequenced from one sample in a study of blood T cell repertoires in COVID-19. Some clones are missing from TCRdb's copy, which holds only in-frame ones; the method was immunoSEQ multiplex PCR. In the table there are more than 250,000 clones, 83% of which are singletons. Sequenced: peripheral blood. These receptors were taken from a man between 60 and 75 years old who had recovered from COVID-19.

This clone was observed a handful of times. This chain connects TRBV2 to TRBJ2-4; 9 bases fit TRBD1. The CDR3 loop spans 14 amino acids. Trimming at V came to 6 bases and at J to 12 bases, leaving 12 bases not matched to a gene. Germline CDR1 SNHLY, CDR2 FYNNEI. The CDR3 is CASRAGTGRGGQYF. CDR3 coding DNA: TGTGCCAGCAGGGCCGGGACAGGGAGGGGTGGTCAGTACTTC.

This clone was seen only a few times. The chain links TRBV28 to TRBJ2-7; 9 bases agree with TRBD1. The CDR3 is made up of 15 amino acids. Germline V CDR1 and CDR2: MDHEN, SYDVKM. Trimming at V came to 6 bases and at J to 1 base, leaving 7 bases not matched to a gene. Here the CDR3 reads CASRGPGTGSYEQYF. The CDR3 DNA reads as TGTGCCAGCAGGGGACCCGGGACAGGGTCCTACGAGCAGTACTTC.

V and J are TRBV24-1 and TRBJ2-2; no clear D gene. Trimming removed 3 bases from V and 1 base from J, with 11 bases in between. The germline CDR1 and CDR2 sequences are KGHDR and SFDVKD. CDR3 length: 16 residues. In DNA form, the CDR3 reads TGTGCCACCAGTGATCCAACGTCGGGGAACACCGGGGAGCTGTTTTTT. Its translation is CATSDPTSGNTGELFF.

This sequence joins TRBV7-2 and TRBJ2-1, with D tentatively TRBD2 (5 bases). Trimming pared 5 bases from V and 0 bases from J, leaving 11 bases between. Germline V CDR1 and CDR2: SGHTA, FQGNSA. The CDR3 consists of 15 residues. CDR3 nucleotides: TGTGCCAGCAGCCCCAGCCGGGGCTCCTACAATGAGCAGTTCTTC. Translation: CASSPSRGSYNEQFF.

The CDR3 reads CASREGTGTNYGYTF. The CDR3 region has the DNA TGTGCCAGTAGAGAAGGGACAGGGACTAACTATGGCTACACCTTC. V usage is TRBV19 and J usage is TRBJ1-2, with 9 bases aligning to TRBD1. Germline-derived CDR1 and CDR2 are LNHDA and SQIVND (reference sequence). After removal of 6 bases from V and 0 bases from J, the junction contained 5 bases not matched to a gene. The CDR3 is made up of 15 amino acids.

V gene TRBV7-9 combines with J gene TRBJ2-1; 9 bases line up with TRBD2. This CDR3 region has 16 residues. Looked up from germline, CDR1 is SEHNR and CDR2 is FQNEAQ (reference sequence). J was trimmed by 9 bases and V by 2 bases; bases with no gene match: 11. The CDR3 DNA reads TGTGCCAGCAGCTTACCCGCCGGGACTAGCCTTGTTGAGCAGTTCTTC. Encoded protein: CASSLPAGTSLVEQFF.

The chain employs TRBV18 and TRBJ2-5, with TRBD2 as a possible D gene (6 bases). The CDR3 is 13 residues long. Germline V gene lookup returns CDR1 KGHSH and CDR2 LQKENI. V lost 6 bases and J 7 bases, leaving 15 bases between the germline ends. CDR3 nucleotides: TGTGCCAGCTCGAGTGGGACTGGGGGGACCCAGTACTTC. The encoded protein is CASSSGTGGTQYF.

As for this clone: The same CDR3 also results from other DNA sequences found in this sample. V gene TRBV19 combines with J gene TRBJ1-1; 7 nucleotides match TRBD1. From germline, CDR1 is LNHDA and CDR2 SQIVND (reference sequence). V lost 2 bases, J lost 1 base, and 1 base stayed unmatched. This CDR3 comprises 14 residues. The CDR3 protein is CASSIRTGNTEAFF. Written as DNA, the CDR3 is TGTGCCAGTAGTATACGGACAGGGAACACTGAAGCTTTCTTT.

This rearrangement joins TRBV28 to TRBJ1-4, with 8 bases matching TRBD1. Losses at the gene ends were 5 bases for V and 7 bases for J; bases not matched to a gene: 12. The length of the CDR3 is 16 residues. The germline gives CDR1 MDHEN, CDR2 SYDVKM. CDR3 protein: CASSVPQGAVIEKLFF. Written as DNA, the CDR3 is TGTGCCAGCAGTGTCCCCCAGGGGGCAGTCATTGAAAAACTGTTTTTT.

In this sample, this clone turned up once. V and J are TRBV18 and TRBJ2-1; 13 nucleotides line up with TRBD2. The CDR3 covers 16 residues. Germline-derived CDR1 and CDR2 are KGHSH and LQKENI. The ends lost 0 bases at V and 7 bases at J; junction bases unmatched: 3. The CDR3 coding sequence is TGTGCCAGCTCACCACCCCGACTAGCGGGAGGAAATGAGCAGTTCTTC. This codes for CASSPPRLAGGNEQFF.

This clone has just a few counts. This CDR3 is CASSRAGQPQHF. The CDR3 bases are TGTGCCAGCAGCCGCGCCGGGCAGCCCCAGCATTTT. The V and J genes are TRBV7-9 and TRBJ1-5; D unclear. The CDR3 consists of 12 residues. Germline loops: CDR1 SEHNR, CDR2 FQNEAQ (reference sequence). V lost 5 bases and J 7 bases, leaving 9 bases between the germline ends.

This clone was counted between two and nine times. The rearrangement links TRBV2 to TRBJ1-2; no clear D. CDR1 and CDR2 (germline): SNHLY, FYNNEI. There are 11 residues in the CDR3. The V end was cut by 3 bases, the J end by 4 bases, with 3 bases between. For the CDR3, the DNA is TGTGCCAGCAGTGACTTCTATGGCTACACCTTC. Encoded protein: CASSDFYGYTF.

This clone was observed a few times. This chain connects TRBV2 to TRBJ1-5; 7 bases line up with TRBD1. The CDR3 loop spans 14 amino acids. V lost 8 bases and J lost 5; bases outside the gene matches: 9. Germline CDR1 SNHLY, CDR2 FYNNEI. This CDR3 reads CASGDRDSDQPQHF. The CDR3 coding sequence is TGTGCCAGCGGCGATCGGGACAGCGATCAGCCCCAGCATTTT. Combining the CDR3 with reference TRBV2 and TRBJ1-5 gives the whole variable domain EPEVTQTPSHQVTQMGQEVILRCVPISNHLYFYWYRQILGQKVEFLVSFYNNEISEKSEIFDDQFSVERPDGSNFTLKIRSTKLEDSAMYFCASGDRDSDQPQHFGDGTRLSIL.

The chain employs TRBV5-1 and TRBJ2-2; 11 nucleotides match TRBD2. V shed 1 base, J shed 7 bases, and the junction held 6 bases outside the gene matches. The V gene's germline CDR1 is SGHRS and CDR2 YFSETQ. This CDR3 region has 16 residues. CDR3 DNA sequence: TGCGCCAGCAGCTTGTCGACTAGCGGGACAGGCGGGGAGCTGTTTTTT. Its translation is CASSLSTSGTGGELFF.

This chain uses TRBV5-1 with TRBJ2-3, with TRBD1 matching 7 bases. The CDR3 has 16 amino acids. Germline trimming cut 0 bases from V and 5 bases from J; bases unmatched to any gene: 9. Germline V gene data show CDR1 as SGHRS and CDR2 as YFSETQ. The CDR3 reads CASSLAPGTAVDTQYF. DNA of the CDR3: TGCGCCAGCAGCTTGGCTCCAGGGACAGCGGTAGATACGCAGTATTTT. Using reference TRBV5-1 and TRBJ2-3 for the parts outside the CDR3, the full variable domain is KAGVTQTPRYLIKTRGQQVTLSCSPISGHRSVSWYQQTPGQGLQFLFEYFSETQRNKGNFPGRFSGRQFSNSRSEMNVSTLELGDSALYLCASSLAPGTAVDTQYFGPGTRLTVL.

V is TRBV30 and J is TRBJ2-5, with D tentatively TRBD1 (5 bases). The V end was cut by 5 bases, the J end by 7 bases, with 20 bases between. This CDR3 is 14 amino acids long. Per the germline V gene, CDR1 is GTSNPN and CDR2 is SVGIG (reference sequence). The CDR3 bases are TGTGCCTGGGTGCCGGACATTAAGAGTGGGACCCAGTACTTC. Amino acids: CAWVPDIKSGTQYF.

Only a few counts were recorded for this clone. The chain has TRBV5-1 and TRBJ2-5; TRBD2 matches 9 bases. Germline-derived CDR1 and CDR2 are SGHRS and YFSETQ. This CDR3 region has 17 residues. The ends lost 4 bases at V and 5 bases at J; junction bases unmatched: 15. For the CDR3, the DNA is TGCGCCAGCAGCCTCGTCGGATTAGCGGGAGTTGGGGAGACCCAGTACTTC. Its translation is CASSLVGLAGVGETQYF.

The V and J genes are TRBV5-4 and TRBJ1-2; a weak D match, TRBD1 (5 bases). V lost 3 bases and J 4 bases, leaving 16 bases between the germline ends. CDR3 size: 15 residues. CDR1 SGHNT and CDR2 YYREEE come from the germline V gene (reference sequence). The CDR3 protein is CASSWGRTSSYGYTF. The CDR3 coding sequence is TGTGCCAGCAGCTGGGGCCGGACAAGCAGCTATGGCTACACCTTC.